This T cell receptor (beta chain) was observed in a study of shared clonotypes between healthy human individuals. Study-wide results and limits: Clonotypes shared by all four sorted-subset donors had higher generation probabilities than non-shared clonotypes. The rarefaction results pointed to incomplete sorted-subset sequencing despite large depth.

Terminally differentiated effector memory CD45RA+ cells were excluded by CCR7 positive selection of CD45RO-negative cells. There were only Caucasian adults among the donors, and all lived in Nashville, Tennessee. In the case of this clone: Its antigen is unidentified.

This table comes from immunoSEQ multiplex PCR, and its TCRdb copy is limited to in-frame clones, with some not included. The sample records around 2,000,000 clones, about 95% being singletons. This CDR3 is built from 14 residues. V dropped 6 bases and J dropped 3; count of bases not matched to a gene: 5. Germline CDR1 reads SGDLS; CDR2 reads YYNGEE. Sequenced: naive CD8+ T cells sorted from blood. V usage is TRBV9 and J usage is TRBJ2-2; the match to TRBD1 covers 7 bases. The source is a man between 18 and 29 years old in good health. The DNA of the CDR3 is TGTGCCAGCAACACCGACAGGGACACCGGGGAGCTGTTTTTT. Its translation: CASNTDRDTGELFF.